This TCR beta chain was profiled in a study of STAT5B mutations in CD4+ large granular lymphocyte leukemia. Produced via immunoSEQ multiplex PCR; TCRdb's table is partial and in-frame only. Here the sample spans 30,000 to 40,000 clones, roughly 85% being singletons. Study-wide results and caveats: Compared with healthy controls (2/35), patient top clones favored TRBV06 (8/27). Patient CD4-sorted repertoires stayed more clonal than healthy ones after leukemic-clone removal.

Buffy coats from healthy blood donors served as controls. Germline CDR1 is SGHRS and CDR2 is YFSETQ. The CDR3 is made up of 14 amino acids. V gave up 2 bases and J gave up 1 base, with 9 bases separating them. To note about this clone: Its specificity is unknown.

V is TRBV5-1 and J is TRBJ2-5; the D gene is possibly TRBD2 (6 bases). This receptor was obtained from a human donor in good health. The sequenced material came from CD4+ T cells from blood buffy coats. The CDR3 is CASSFGGFQETQYF. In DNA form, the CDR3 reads TGCGCCAGCAGCTTCGGGGGATTCCAAGAGACCCAGTACTTC.